This T cell receptor beta chain originates from a study of T cell responses to AZD1222 COVID-19 vaccine. Notes on the study in general: Spike was spanned by vaccine-associated CD4 TCRs, which were dominant at 160-218 and 743-854. Only 5 or 6 AZD1222 recipients were seropositive at baseline.

Sequencing used immunoSEQ multiplex PCR; TCRdb keeps in-frame clones, though not all of them. The table shows some 93,000 clones, with roughly 90% occurring only once. Trimming removed 6 bases from V and 5 bases from J, with 10 bases in between. CDR1 is LNHDA and CDR2 is SQIVND in the germline V gene (reference sequence). This CDR3 contains 12 residues. Concerning this clone: The antigen is undetermined.

The material sequenced was peripheral blood, taken 28 days after the second AZD1222 dose. This TCR was recovered from an adult who received the AZD1222 COVID-19 vaccine. The V call is TRBV19, the J call TRBJ1-2; D might be TRBD1 (5 bases). The CDR3 nucleotides are TGTGCCAGTAGAAGGGACGGGTATGGCTACACCTTC. Translation gives CASRRDGYGYTF.